This T cell receptor beta chain was recorded in a study of Ad26.COV2.S vaccination and SARS-CoV-2 variants (dated by TCRdb to 2020 to 2023). Context from the whole study: Vaccine-arm donors were drawn from COV1001, a multicentre, randomized, double-blind, placebo-controlled phase I-IIa trial of Ad26.COV2.S in healthy adults. Dosing of Ad26.COV2.S was intramuscular, at either 5x10^10 or 1x10^11 viral particles, delivered as one shot or as two shots spaced 56 days apart. TCRbeta repertoire sequencing was used to assess the specificity and breadth of SARS-CoV-2-reactive T cell receptors after Ad26.COV2.S vaccination. A total of about 30 samples were included in the TCR-sequenced set, comprising some 20 Ad26.COV2.S vaccine recipients, 5 placebo recipients and 8 SARS-CoV-2 convalescent individuals. Participants in the trial were split at random into five groups of five each, receiving low-dose or high-dose Ad26.COV2.S once or twice, or else placebo on both occasions. Investigators did not know the trial group allocation while performing experiments and assessing outcomes.

The germline V gene provides CDR1 KGHSH and CDR2 LQKENI. V is reduced by 2 bases and J by 2 bases, leaving a spacing of 18 bases between them. The CDR3 holds 17 amino acids from the cysteine to the phenylalanine. Left in the record is the CDR3 DNA by itself, 51 bases read in frame from the first base. Beyond this particular receptor, the publication reports: Compared with placebo recipients, Ad26.COV2.S recipients showed higher spike-specific TCR breadth (P = 0.0014). After vaccination, spike-specific CD8+ and CD4+ T cell responses were reported to show substantial breadth. The authors noted that the TCR breadth and depth analyses may have underestimated total T cell responses. The study was not powered to compare responses between vaccine doses or regimens. Vaccine and placebo recipients had comparable non-spike TCR breadth, which fits with the vaccine containing only spike.

TCRbeta CDR3 regions were sequenced with the immunoSEQ Assay. After extraction, genomic DNA underwent amplification by bias-controlled multiplex PCR, followed by high-throughput sequencing. The source study handled its data this way. To quantify the absolute abundance of every unique TCRbeta CDR3 region, sequences were collapsed and filtered. T cell fraction was estimated by normalizing TCRbeta template counts to usable DNA, with usable DNA measured through amplification of reference genes found in all nucleated cells. Repertoire TCRs were annotated as SARS-CoV-2-specific when V gene, CDR3 amino acid sequence and J gene were exactly matched to a known reactive TCR set. The reference SARS-CoV-2 TCR set was obtained from MIRA and was filtered for enrichment in COVID-19-positive ImmuneCODE repertoires, whereby public or cross-reactive TCRs were removed. Drawing on the MIRA antigens, annotated TCRs were analysed further at the level of specific ORF or position within ORF. Breadth was defined as annotated unique rearrangements over total unique productive rearrangements; depth was the summed frequency of those rearrangements. Group comparisons of TCR breadth used two-sided Wilcoxon rank-sum tests. The clones in this table, taken by TCRdb from immuneACCESS, are in-frame only. Not every clone is retained; where verified, under half of the shortfall comes from an unresolved V gene, and the cause of the rest is unknown. That table is the source of V, J and clone size, and D and trimming were worked out from the DNA. This sample lists about 450,000 clones; roughly 89% were detected once. Around 2.5% of the sample belongs to the ten largest clones.

Of note for this clone: Its antigen has not been determined. Qualities for individual bases were not recorded, and no much larger clone is one base off.

The treatment or condition label on this specimen signifies: about 20 received Ad26.COV2.S at low or high dose, single or two shots; a few received placebo; per-sample allocation not given. For vaccine and placebo recipients, the sequenced repertoires came from samples collected on day 63 after the first injection. Between 29 July and 7 August 2020, Cohort 1b enrolled 20 to 30 adults aged 18-55 years at one site in Boston, USA. Ad26.COV2.S was a replication-incompetent adenovirus type 26 vector expressing a prefusion-stabilized SARS-CoV-2 spike protein from the original Wuhan strain. This clonotype was sampled from a person aged 18-65 years who received the Ad26.COV2.S COVID-19 vaccine or a placebo. The sequence is built from TRBV18 and TRBJ1-2, with a tentative D gene TRBD1 over 6 matching bases. Sequenced material: peripheral blood, taken in a trial of Ad26.COV2.S vaccine versus placebo. The CDR3 protein is CASSPNTPGAANYGYTF. The base sequence is TGTGCCAGCTCACCAAATACCCCAGGGGCGGCCAACTATGGCTACACCTTC.